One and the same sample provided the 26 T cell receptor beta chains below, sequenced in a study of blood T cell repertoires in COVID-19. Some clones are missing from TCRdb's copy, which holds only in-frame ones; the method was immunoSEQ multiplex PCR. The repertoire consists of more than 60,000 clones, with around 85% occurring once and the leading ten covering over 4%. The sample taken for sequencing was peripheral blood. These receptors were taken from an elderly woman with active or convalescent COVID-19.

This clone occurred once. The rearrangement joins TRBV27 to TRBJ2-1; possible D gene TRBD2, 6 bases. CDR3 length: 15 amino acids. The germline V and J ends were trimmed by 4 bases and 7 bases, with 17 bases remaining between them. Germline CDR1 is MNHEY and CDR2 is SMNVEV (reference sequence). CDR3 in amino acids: CASSSRAGHANEQFF. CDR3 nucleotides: TGTGCCAGCAGTTCCAGGGCGGGGCACGCGAATGAGCAGTTCTTC.

The CDR3 sequence is CASSSRRGQDSNQPQHF. The CDR3 nucleotides are TGTGCCAGCAGCTCCCGGCGGGGACAGGATAGCAATCAGCCCCAGCATTTT. The V call is TRBV13, the J call TRBJ1-5; TRBD1 matches at 8 bases. V was pared by 4 bases and J by 0 bases, with 8 bases of the junction left unmatched. Germline assignment: CDR1 PRHDT and CDR2 FYEKMQ (reference sequence). The CDR3 is 17 amino acids. Full variable domain (missing parts from reference TRBV13 and TRBJ1-5): AAGVIQSPRHLIKEKRETATLKCYPIPRHDTVYWYQQGPGQDPQFLISFYEKMQSDKGSIPDRFSAQQFSDYHSELNMSSLELGDSALYFCASSSRRGQDSNQPQHFGDGTRLSIL.

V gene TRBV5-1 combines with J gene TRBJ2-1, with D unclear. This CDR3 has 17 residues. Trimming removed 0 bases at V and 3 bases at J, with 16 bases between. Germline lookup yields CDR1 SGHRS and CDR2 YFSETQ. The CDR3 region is CASSLVRARSRYNEQFF. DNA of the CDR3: TGCGCCAGCAGCTTGGTTCGTGCGAGGAGCCGCTACAATGAGCAGTTCTTC.

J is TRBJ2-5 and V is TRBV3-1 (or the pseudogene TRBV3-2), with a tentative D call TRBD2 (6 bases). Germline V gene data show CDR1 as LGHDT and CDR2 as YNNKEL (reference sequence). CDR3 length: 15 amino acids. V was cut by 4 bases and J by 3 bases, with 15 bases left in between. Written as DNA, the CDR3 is TGTGCCAGCAGCCTAGCCGGGACTGAAGAAGAGACCCAGTACTTC. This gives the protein CASSLAGTEEETQYF.

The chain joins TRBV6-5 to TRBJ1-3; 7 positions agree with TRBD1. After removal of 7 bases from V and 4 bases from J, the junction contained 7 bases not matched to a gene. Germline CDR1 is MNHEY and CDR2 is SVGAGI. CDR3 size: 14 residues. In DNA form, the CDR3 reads TGTGCCAGCATCAAGAGGGGGCCGGGAAACACCATATATTTT. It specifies CASIKRGPGNTIYF.

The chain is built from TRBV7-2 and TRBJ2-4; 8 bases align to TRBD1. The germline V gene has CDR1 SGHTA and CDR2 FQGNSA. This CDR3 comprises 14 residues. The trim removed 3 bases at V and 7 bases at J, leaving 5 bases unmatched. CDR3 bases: TGTGCCAGCAGCTTGGGACAGGCGGGGAACATTCAGTACTTC. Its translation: CASSLGQAGNIQYF.

The CDR3 here is CASSSGQGRVDTEAFF. The DNA of the CDR3 is TGTGCCAGCAGCTCTGGACAGGGAAGAGTCGACACTGAAGCTTTCTTT. The rearrangement uses TRBV7-3 and TRBJ1-1; TRBD1 agrees at 8 bases. This CDR3 is 16 amino acids long. Germline CDR1 and CDR2: SGHTA and FQGTGA. The V and J ends lost 4 bases and 3 bases, in that order; junction bases with no gene match: 10.

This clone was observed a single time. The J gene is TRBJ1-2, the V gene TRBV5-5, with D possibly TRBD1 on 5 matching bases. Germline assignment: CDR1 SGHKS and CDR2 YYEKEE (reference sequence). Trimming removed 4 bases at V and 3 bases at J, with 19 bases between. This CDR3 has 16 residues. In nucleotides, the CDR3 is TGTGCCAGCAGCCCTCAGGTATTACAGGTGGACTATGGCTACACCTTC. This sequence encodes CASSPQVLQVDYGYTF.

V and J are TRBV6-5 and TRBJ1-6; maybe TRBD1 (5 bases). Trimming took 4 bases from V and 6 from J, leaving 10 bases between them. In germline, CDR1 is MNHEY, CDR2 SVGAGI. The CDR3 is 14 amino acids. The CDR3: CASSLTDLNSPLHF. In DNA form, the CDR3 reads TGTGCCAGCAGTTTGACAGATCTTAATTCACCCCTCCACTTT.

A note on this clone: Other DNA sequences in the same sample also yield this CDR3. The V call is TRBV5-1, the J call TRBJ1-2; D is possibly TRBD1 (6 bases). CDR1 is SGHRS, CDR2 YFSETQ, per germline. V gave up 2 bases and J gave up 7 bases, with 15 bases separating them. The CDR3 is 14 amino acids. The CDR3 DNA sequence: TGCGCCAGCAGCTTTGGCCAGGGAGGGGGTGGCTACACCTTC. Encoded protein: CASSFGQGGGGYTF.

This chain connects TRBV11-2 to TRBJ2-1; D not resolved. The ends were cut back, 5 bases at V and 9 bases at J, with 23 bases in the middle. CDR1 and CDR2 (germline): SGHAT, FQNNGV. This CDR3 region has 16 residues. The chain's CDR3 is CASSPQIPPLSGEQFF. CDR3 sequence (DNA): TGTGCCAGCAGCCCCCAGATACCTCCTTTATCGGGTGAGCAGTTCTTC.

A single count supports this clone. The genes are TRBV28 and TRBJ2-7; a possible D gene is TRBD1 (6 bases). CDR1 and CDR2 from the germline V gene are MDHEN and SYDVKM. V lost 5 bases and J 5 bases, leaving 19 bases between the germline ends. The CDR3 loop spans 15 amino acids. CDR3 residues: CASSPQQGIRDEQYF. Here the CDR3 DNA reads TGTGCCAGCAGTCCCCAACAGGGAATTAGGGACGAGCAGTACTTC.

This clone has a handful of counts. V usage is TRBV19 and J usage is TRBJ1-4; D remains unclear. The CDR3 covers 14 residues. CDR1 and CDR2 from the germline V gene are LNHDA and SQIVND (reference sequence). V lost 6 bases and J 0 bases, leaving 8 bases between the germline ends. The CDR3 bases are TGTGCCAGTAGGGCGGGAACAACTAATGAAAAACTGTTTTTT. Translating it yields CASRAGTTNEKLFF.

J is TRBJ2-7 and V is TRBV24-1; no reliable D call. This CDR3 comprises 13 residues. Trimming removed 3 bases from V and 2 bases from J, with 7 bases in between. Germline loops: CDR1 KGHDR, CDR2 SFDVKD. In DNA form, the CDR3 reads TGTGCCACCAGTGATACAAGCGCCTACGAGCAGTACTTC. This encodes CATSDTSAYEQYF.

This CDR3 reads CASSPQAGGVKTQYF. The CDR3 DNA reads TGTGCCAGCAGCCCGCAAGCGGGCGGGGTGAAGACCCAGTACTTC. This chain connects TRBV7-3 to TRBJ2-5, with D perhaps matching TRBD2 (6 bases). The germline V and J ends were trimmed by 5 bases and 6 bases, with 19 bases remaining between them. The CDR3 loop spans 15 amino acids. Germline V gene sequence: CDR1 SGHTA, CDR2 FQGTGA.

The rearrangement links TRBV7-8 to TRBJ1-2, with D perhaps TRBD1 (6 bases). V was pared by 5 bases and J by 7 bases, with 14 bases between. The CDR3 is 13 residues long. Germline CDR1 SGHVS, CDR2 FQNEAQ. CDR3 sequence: CASSPAGGTGYTF. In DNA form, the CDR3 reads TGTGCCAGCAGCCCCGCGGGGGGCACTGGCTACACCTTC. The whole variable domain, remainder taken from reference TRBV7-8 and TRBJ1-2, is GAGVSQSPRYKVAKRGQDVALRCDPISGHVSLFWYQQALGQGPEFLTYFQNEAQLDKSGLPSDRFFAERPEGSVSTLKIQRTQQEDSAVYLCASSPAGGTGYTFGSGTRLTVV.

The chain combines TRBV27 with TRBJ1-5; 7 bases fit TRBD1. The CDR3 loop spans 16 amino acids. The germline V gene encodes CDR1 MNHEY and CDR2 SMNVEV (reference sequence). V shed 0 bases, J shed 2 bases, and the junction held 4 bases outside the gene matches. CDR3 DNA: TGTGCCAGCAGTTTATCCAGGGGGGCCGGCAATCAGCCCCAGCATTTT. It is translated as CASSLSRGAGNQPQHF.

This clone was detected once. The CDR3 reads CASSPRQGLANTGELFF. For the CDR3, the DNA is TGTGCCAGCAGCCCGAGACAGGGCCTCGCGAACACCGGGGAGCTGTTTTTT. The J gene is TRBJ2-2, the V gene TRBV7-9; TRBD1 aligns across 7 bases. The CDR3 contains 17 residues. Germline V gene lookup returns CDR1 SEHNR and CDR2 FQNEAQ (reference sequence). The V gene end was trimmed by 5 bases and the J gene end by 0 bases; junction bases not matched to a gene: 9. The entire variable domain, with the rest obtained from reference TRBV7-9 and TRBJ2-2, is as follows: DTGVSQNPRHKITKRGQNVTFRCDPISEHNRLYWYRQTLGQGPEFLTYFQNEAQLEKSRLLSDRFSAERPKGSFSTLEIQRTEQGDSAMYLCASSPRQGLANTGELFFGEGSRLTVL.

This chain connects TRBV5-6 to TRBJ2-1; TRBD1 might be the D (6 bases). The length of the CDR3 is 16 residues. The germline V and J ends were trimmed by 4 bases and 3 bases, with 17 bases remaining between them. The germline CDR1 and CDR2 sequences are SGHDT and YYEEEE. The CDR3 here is CASSPWGQSDYNEQFF. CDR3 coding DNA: TGTGCCAGCAGCCCGTGGGGACAATCGGACTACAATGAGCAGTTCTTC.

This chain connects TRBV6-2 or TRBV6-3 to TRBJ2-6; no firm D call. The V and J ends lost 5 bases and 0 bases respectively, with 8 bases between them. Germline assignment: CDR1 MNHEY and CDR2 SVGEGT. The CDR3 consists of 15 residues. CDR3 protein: CASSPRNSGANVLTF. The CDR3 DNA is TGTGCCAGCAGTCCCCGTAACTCTGGGGCCAACGTCCTGACTTTC.

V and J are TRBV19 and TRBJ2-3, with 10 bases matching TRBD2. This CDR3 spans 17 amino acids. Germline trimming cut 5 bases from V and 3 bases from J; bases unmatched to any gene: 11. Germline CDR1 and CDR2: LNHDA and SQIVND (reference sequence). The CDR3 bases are TGTGCCAGTAGTGCCCAACTAGCGGGGTATCCAACAGATACGCAGTATTTT. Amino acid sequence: CASSAQLAGYPTDTQYF. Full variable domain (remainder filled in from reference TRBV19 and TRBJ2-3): DGGITQSPKYLFRKEGQNVTLSCEQNLNHDAMYWYRQDPGQGLRLIYYSQIVNDFQKGDIAEGYSVSREKKESFPLTVTSAQKNPTAFYLCASSAQLAGYPTDTQYFGPGTRLTVL.

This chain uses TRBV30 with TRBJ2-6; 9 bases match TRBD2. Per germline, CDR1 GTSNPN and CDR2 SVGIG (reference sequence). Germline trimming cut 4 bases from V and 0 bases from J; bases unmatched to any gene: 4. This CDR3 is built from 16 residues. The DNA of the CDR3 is TGTGCCTGGAACCTAGCGGGGTTCTCTGGGGCCAACGTCCTGACTTTC. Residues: CAWNLAGFSGANVLTF.

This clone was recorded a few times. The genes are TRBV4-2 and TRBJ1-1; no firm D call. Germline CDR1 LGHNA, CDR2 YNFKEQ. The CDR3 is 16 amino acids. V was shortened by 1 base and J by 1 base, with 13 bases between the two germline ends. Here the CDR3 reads CASSQARGVENTEAFF. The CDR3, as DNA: TGTGCCAGCAGCCAAGCACGCGGTGTGGAGAACACTGAAGCTTTCTTT.

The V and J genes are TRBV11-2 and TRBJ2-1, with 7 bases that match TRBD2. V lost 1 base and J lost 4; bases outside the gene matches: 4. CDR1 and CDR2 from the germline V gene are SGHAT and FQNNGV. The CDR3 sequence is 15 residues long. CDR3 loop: CASSLGLAVYNEQFF. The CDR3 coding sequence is TGTGCCAGCAGCTTAGGGCTAGCGGTATACAATGAGCAGTTCTTC.

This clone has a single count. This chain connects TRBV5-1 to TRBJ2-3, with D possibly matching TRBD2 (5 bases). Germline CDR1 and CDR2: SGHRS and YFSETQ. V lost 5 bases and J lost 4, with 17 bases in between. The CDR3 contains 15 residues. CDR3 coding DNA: TGCGCCAGCAGTACGAGCGGACCCGGGGCAGATACGCAGTATTTT. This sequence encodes CASSTSGPGADTQYF.

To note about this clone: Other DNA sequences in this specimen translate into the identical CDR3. CDR3: CASILSYEQYF. CDR3 DNA sequence: TGTGCCAGCATATTATCCTACGAGCAGTACTTC. The chain uses TRBV2 and TRBJ2-7, with unresolved D. Germline V CDR1 and CDR2: SNHLY, FYNNEI. This CDR3 has 11 residues. Trimming took off 7 bases at V and 1 base at J, with 5 bases between the two ends.